These T cell receptor beta chains were read from a single sample in a study of T cell changes during pregnancy in multiple sclerosis. The repertoire was sequenced with immunoSEQ multiplex PCR; TCRdb's copy has only in-frame clones and lacks some. The sample has around 70,000 clones; 85% to 95% are singletons. The sample consisted of peripheral blood, taken before pregnancy. These receptor sequences come from a female donor with multiple sclerosis, enrolled in a pregnancy study. Both conserved end residues are part of each CDR3. The D gene is left open where the match is weak. Not every row has a clone size; where given, it reads once, few, many or a size class.

v_gene	j_gene	d_gene	abundance	CDR3aa	CDR3nt
TRBV6-5	TRBJ1-1	-	-	CASSYSGGGSTEAFF	TGTGCCAGCAGTTACTCGGGGGGGGGCAGCACTGAAGCTTTCTTT
TRBV7-8	TRBJ2-7	TRBD1	-	CASSLDRGLTYEQYF	TGTGCCAGCAGCTTGGACAGGGGCTTGACCTACGAGCAGTACTTC
TRBV7-9	TRBJ2-7	-	-	CASSPRTAHYEQYF	TGTGCCAGCAGCCCTCGGACAGCCCACTACGAGCAGTACTTC
TRBV2	TRBJ2-1	TRBD1	-	CASSDSRGLENEQFF	TGTGCCAGCAGTGATAGCAGGGGGCTAGAAAATGAGCAGTTCTTC
TRBV7-9	TRBJ2-3	-	-	CASSSIITVNTQYF	TGTGCCAGCAGCTCAATAATAACTGTTAATACGCAGTATTTT
TRBV27	TRBJ2-1	-	-	CASSPPKLAHSSYNEQFF	TGTGCCAGCAGCCCACCAAAGCTAGCGCATAGCTCCTACAATGAGCAGTTCTTC
TRBV5-6	TRBJ1-2	-	-	CASSLQAPYGYTF	TGTGCCAGCAGCTTACAGGCCCCCTATGGCTACACCTTC
TRBV4-3	TRBJ2-7	TRBD2	-	CASSHRLADEQYF	TGCGCCAGCAGCCACCGACTAGCGGATGAGCAGTACTTC
TRBV9	TRBJ2-3	-	-	CASSVSAESTDTQYF	TGTGCCAGCAGCGTCTCAGCGGAGAGCACAGATACGCAGTATTTT
TRBV15	TRBJ2-1	-	-	CATSRVPSMKEKQFF	TGTGCCACCAGCAGAGTTCCCTCGATGAAAGAGAAGCAGTTCTTC
TRBV7-2	TRBJ2-3	TRBD2	-	CASSIRLAGITDTQYF	TGTGCCAGCAGCATTAGACTAGCGGGTATCACAGATACGCAGTATTTT
TRBV6-1	TRBJ2-2	-	few	CASSEGRASTGELFF	TGTGCCAGCAGTGAAGGGAGGGCAAGCACCGGGGAGCTGTTTTTT
TRBV5-6	TRBJ2-2	-	once	CASTLSGGANTGELFF	TGTGCCAGCACCCTCTCGGGGGGCGCGAACACCGGGGAGCTGTTTTTT
TRBV7-9	TRBJ2-1	-	-	CASSLELTLEQFF	TGTGCCAGCAGCTTAGAGTTGACACTCGAGCAGTTCTTC
TRBV7-9	TRBJ2-7	-	few	CASSFTSYEQYF	TGTGCCAGCAGCTTTACGAGCTACGAGCAGTACTTC
TRBV12-5	TRBJ2-2	-	-	CASGLLQGNTGELFF	TGTGCTAGTGGTTTGTTACAGGGGAACACCGGGGAGCTGTTTTTT
TRBV14	TRBJ1-2	-	-	CASSQGTPSLYGYTF	TGTGCCAGCAGCCAAGGGACACCTTCCCTCTATGGCTACACCTTC
TRBV4-3	TRBJ2-7	TRBD2	-	CASSQAPGLAYEQYF	TGCGCCAGCAGCCAAGCTCCCGGACTAGCCTACGAGCAGTACTTC
TRBV4-2	TRBJ2-7	TRBD2	-	CASSQATSGNNEQYF	TGTGCCAGCAGCCAAGCGACTAGCGGGAACAACGAGCAGTACTTC
TRBV25-1	TRBJ2-7	TRBD1	-	CASSPWTGPDEQYF	TGTGCCAGCAGTCCCTGGACAGGGCCCGACGAGCAGTACTTC
TRBV27	TRBJ1-6	-	-	CASSLVWVQGSSPLHF	TGTGCCAGCAGTTTGGTTTGGGTTCAGGGCAGTTCACCCCTCCACTTT
TRBV11-3	TRBJ1-3	-	-	CASRPGGGTGNTIYF	TGTGCCAGCAGACCGGGCGGGGGAACTGGAAACACCATATATTTT
TRBV28	TRBJ2-7	TRBD2	-	CASSLIVAGGPREQYF	TGTGCCAGCAGTTTGATAGTAGCGGGAGGGCCAAGAGAGCAGTACTTC
TRBV29-1	TRBJ1-5	-	few	CSTRSSTDQPQHF	TGCAGCACTCGATCCTCAACGGATCAGCCCCAGCATTTT
TRBV2	TRBJ2-3	TRBD2	-	CASRPRLAGVTDTQYF	TGTGCCAGCCGCCCAAGGCTAGCGGGAGTCACAGATACGCAGTATTTT
TRBV4-3	TRBJ2-1	-	-	CASSTGDNEQFF	TGCGCCAGCAGCACGGGGGACAATGAGCAGTTCTTC
TRBV5-8	TRBJ2-7	TRBD2	-	CASSLGFGGRAYEQYF	TGTGCCAGCAGCTTGGGGTTTGGCGGGAGGGCCTACGAGCAGTACTTC
TRBV30	TRBJ2-3	-	once	CAWSYIAPDTQYF	TGTGCCTGGAGTTACATTGCCCCAGATACGCAGTATTTT
TRBV19	TRBJ2-2	TRBD2	-	CASSPSPGLARTGELFF	TGTGCCAGTAGTCCTAGCCCGGGACTAGCACGCACCGGGGAGCTGTTTTTT
TRBV27	TRBJ1-2	TRBD1	once	CASSLATGGGYGYTF	TGTGCCAGCAGTCTCGCGACAGGGGGAGGCTATGGCTACACCTTC
TRBV30	TRBJ2-1	-	-	CATSSDSYNEQFF	TGTGCTACCTCTAGCGACTCCTACAATGAGCAGTTCTTC
TRBV18	TRBJ2-2	TRBD1	-	CASSLILRQGRTNTGELFF	TGTGCCAGCTCACTAATACTAAGACAGGGCAGGACGAACACCGGGGAGCTGTTTTTT
TRBV7-9	TRBJ2-7	-	-	CASSLEAGDNYEQYF	TGTGCCAGCAGCTTAGAGGCCGGGGACAACTACGAGCAGTACTTC
TRBV7-2	TRBJ1-4	-	-	CASSLEGQTRNGEKLFF	TGTGCCAGCAGCTTAGAGGGGCAGACACGGAATGGGGAAAAACTGTTTTTT
TRBV9	TRBJ2-3	-	once	CASSVDGLRSPYTQYF	TGTGCCAGCAGCGTAGATGGGTTACGGAGTCCTTATACGCAGTATTTT
TRBV28	TRBJ1-1	-	-	CASSLNRVNTEAFF	TGTGCCAGCAGTTTAAACAGGGTGAACACTGAAGCTTTCTTT
TRBV7-9	TRBJ2-1	-	-	CASSLSADLRGNEQFF	TGTGCCAGCAGCTTGTCGGCAGACCTCAGGGGCAATGAGCAGTTCTTC
TRBV13	TRBJ2-7	TRBD2	-	CASSPRGGSGLSYEQYF	TGTGCCAGCAGCCCCCGAGGCGGGAGCGGCCTCTCCTACGAGCAGTACTTC
TRBV25-1	TRBJ2-7	-	-	CASSDPQGRAYEQYF	TGTGCCAGCAGTGACCCCCAGGGGCGCGCCTACGAGCAGTACTTC
TRBV6-5	TRBJ2-1	TRBD1	-	CASGRTGVNEQFF	TGTGCCAGCGGACGGACAGGAGTCAATGAGCAGTTCTTC
TRBV27	TRBJ2-5	-	-	CASRTSHFTEETQYF	TGTGCCAGCAGAACTTCCCATTTTACTGAGGAGACCCAGTACTTC
TRBV6-1	TRBJ2-7	TRBD1	-	CASSGSQGAAWEQYF	TGTGCCAGCAGTGGGTCACAGGGGGCGGCGTGGGAGCAGTACTTC
TRBV30	TRBJ2-7	-	once	CAWSVLGGDEQYF	TGTGCCTGGAGTGTACTCGGCGGTGACGAGCAGTACTTC
TRBV7-8	TRBJ2-1	TRBD2	-	CASSLVPGLAGYGSYNEQFF	TGTGCCAGCAGCTTAGTGCCGGGACTAGCGGGTTATGGCTCCTACAATGAGCAGTTCTTC
TRBV21-1	TRBJ2-1	-	-	CASSRPPGLAGAEQFF	TGTGCCAGCAGCCGTCCACCGGGACTAGCGGGAGCTGAGCAGTTCTTC
TRBV11-2	TRBJ1-2	-	-	CASSLDSSGQPYGYTF	TGTGCCAGCAGCTTAGATAGCTCAGGACAGCCTTATGGCTACACCTTC
TRBV29-1	TRBJ2-7	TRBD1	-	CSVEALGQGAYEQYF	TGCAGCGTTGAAGCTTTGGGACAGGGGGCGTACGAGCAGTACTTC